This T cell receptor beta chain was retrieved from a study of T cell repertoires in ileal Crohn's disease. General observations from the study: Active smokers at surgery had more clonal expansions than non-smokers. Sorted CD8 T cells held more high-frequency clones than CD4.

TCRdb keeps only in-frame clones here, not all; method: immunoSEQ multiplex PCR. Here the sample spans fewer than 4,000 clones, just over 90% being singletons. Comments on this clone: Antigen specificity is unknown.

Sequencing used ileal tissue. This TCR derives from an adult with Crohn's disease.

The CDR3 nucleotides read TGTGCCAGCAGTGAAGCGAAGGGACAGGCTGATTATAGCAATCAGCCCCAGCATTTT. Protein sequence: CASSEAKGQADYSNQPQHF. V usage is TRBV6-1 and J usage is TRBJ1-5; TRBD1 matches at 8 bases. The germline V gene has CDR1 MNHNS and CDR2 SASEGT. The CDR3 is 19 amino acids. V was clipped by 0 bases and J by 0 bases; unmatched bases: 10.